These 28 T cell receptor beta chains share one sample of origin, sequenced in a study of cytomegalovirus exposure and HLA in healthy donors (TCRdb year 2017). The library was made by the immunoSEQ multiplex PCR assay. A mixture of 60 forward primers for TCR Vbeta segments and 13 reverse primers for TCR Jbeta segments was used in the multiplex PCR. TCRdb obtained this table from immuneACCESS and retained in-frame rearrangements with V and J assigned. These tables miss some clones; where compared with another copy, unresolved V genes account for less than half of the shortfall, and the remainder is unexplained. The sample contains 110,000 to 150,000 clones, approximately 80% of them found a single time. Of the sample, less than 3% falls within the top ten clones. Sequencing was done on a sample of PBMCs. These receptors all come from a female donor in good health and CMV-seronegative.

The chain recombines TRBV27 with TRBJ1-4; TRBD1 matches 7 bases. Trimming cost V 6 bases and J 4 bases; bases outside gene matches: 11. This CDR3 contains 16 residues. The germline gives CDR1 MNHEY, CDR2 SMNVEV (reference sequence). CDR3 sequence reads: CASSPPWTGYNEKLFF. The CDR3 DNA follows: TGTGCCAGCAGCCCCCCTTGGACAGGTTATAATGAAAAACTGTTTTTT.

The gene calls are TRBV19 and TRBJ1-2; D gene ambiguous. V lost 1 base to trimming and J lost 4 bases, with 10 bases between them. Germline CDR1 LNHDA, CDR2 SQIVND (reference sequence). The CDR3 has 14 amino acids. In DNA, the CDR3 is TGTGCCAGTAGTATAGTTGGCGGACTCTATGGCTACACCTTC. Its protein product is CASSIVGGLYGYTF.

This sequence joins TRBV15 and TRBJ1-1; D remains unclear. There are 12 residues in the CDR3. V gave up 3 bases and J gave up 12 bases, with 14 bases separating them. Germline CDR1 is LNHNV and CDR2 is YYDKDF (reference sequence). CDR3 DNA sequence: TGTGCCACCAGCAGTTCCGGGAGTGTCACTTTCTTT. Its protein product is CATSSSGSVTFF.

This clone has only one observation. V gene TRBV14 combines with J gene TRBJ2-7; D remains unclear. The length of the CDR3 is 11 residues. Germline loops: CDR1 SGHDN, CDR2 FVKESK. V was pared by 6 bases and J by 3 bases, with 6 bases between. CDR3 nucleotides: TGTGCCAGCAGTACCAGCTACGAGCAGTACTTC. It is translated as CASSTSYEQYF.

This clone came up once. The CDR3 loop is CASSLEAGVGGYTF. In DNA form, the CDR3 reads TGTGCCAGCAGCTTAGAGGCAGGGGTGGGTGGCTACACCTTC. The rearrangement joins TRBV7-9 to TRBJ1-2; tentative D call: TRBD1 (6 bases). Germline V gene data show CDR1 as SEHNR and CDR2 as FQNEAQ (reference sequence). CDR3 length: 14 residues. Trimming cost V 1 base and J 7 bases, with 13 bases left between them.

The gene calls are TRBV7-9 and TRBJ2-1; tentative D call: TRBD1 (6 bases). Germline V lookup: CDR1 SEHNR, CDR2 FQNEAQ (reference sequence). The V end was cut by 6 bases, the J end by 2 bases, with 14 bases between. The CDR3 totals 15 residues. In nucleotides, the CDR3 is TGTGCCAGCAGTTATACAGGGACCCCCTACAATGAGCAGTTCTTC. It yields the protein CASSYTGTPYNEQFF.

This clone appeared a few times. The CDR3 loop is CASSGRVNTEAFF. CDR3 nucleotide sequence: TGTGCCAGCAGTGGCAGGGTGAACACTGAAGCTTTCTTT. The rearrangement joins TRBV2 to TRBJ1-1; possibly TRBD1 for D (5 bases). CDR1 and CDR2 (germline): SNHLY, FYNNEI. This CDR3 contains 13 residues. The V end was cut by 4 bases, the J end by 0 bases, with 6 bases between.

The gene calls are TRBV5-6 and TRBJ2-3, with D possibly matching TRBD2 (5 bases). Germline V gene lookup returns CDR1 SGHDT and CDR2 YYEEEE. The CDR3 consists of 16 residues. The V end lost 4 bases, the J end lost 0 bases, and 15 bases lay between the germline ends. The CDR3 nucleotides are TGTGCCAGCAGCGCAACCACTAGTCCGAGCACAGATACGCAGTATTTT. It is translated as CASSATTSPSTDTQYF.

The J gene is TRBJ1-6, the V gene TRBV15; TRBD1 is a possible D gene (5 bases). From germline, CDR1 is LNHNV and CDR2 YYDKDF (reference sequence). The V end was cut by 0 bases, the J end by 5 bases, with 8 bases between. The CDR3 contains 15 residues. CDR3 sequence reads: CATSREGGNNSPLHF. The CDR3 nucleotides read TGTGCCACCAGCAGAGAGGGGGGTAATAATTCACCCCTCCACTTT.

This rearrangement joins TRBV30 to TRBJ2-2; 7 nucleotides line up with TRBD1. CDR3 length: 17 amino acids. Germline CDR1 GTSNPN, CDR2 SVGIG (reference sequence). V shed 4 bases, J shed 4 bases, and the junction held 15 bases outside the gene matches. The chain's CDR3 is CAWNYGTGTAITGELFF. The CDR3 DNA reads TGTGCCTGGAATTATGGGACCGGGACAGCAATCACCGGGGAGCTGTTTTTT.

The rearrangement joins TRBV30 to TRBJ2-7; 7 bases fit TRBD1. Germline CDR1 is GTSNPN and CDR2 is SVGIG (reference sequence). J lost 5 bases, V lost 0 bases, and 10 bases had no gene match. This CDR3 is 15 amino acids long. CDR3 DNA sequence: TGTGCCTGGAGTGTAGGGGACAGTCGGTTTAACGAGCAGTACTTC. It yields the protein CAWSVGDSRFNEQYF.

The genes are TRBV9 and TRBJ2-7; D remains ambiguous. V was trimmed by 6 bases and J by 3 bases, leaving 7 bases between them. CDR1 and CDR2 (germline): SGDLS, YYNGEE. The CDR3 contains 11 residues. CDR3 sequence (DNA): TGTGCCAGCATAGCAGACTACGAGCAGTACTTC. Protein: CASIADYEQYF.

This clone turned up a few times. The chain has TRBV2 and TRBJ1-2; no reliable D call. This CDR3 contains 12 residues. Per the germline V gene, CDR1 is SNHLY and CDR2 is FYNNEI. V was trimmed by 4 bases and J by 6 bases, leaving 9 bases between them. The CDR3 region is CASSGQTDGYTF. The CDR3 DNA follows: TGTGCCAGCAGTGGGCAAACCGATGGCTACACCTTC.

The count of this clone is one. The chain recombines TRBV7-9 with TRBJ2-1; TRBD1 matches at 8 bases. Trimming removed 4 bases from V and 2 bases from J; junction bases left unmatched: 7. Per the germline V gene, CDR1 is SEHNR and CDR2 is FQNEAQ (reference sequence). CDR3 length: 16 amino acids. The CDR3 nucleotides read TGTGCCAGCAGCTCTATCGACAGGGGTCCCTACAATGAGCAGTTCTTC. As protein: CASSSIDRGPYNEQFF. The entire variable domain, with the rest obtained from reference TRBV7-9 and TRBJ2-1, is as follows: DTGVSQNPRHKITKRGQNVTFRCDPISEHNRLYWYRQTLGQGPEFLTYFQNEAQLEKSRLLSDRFSAERPKGSFSTLEIQRTEQGDSAMYLCASSSIDRGPYNEQFFGPGTRLTVL.

The V call is TRBV7-9, the J call TRBJ1-4; the D is unclear. V was shortened by 6 bases and J by 8 bases, with 16 bases between the two germline ends. From germline, CDR1 is SEHNR and CDR2 FQNEAQ (reference sequence). The CDR3 is 14 amino acids. The CDR3 protein is CASSTDFPYEKLFF. CDR3 sequence (DNA): TGTGCCAGCAGTACCGACTTCCCGTACGAAAAACTGTTTTTT.

This clone was seen once. V gene TRBV2 combines with J gene TRBJ1-2; TRBD1 matches 10 bases. This CDR3 spans 14 amino acids. V gave up 3 bases and J gave up 3 bases; unmatched junction bases: 1. Germline V gene lookup returns CDR1 SNHLY and CDR2 FYNNEI. CDR3 amino acids: CASSEDRGDYGYTF. Here the CDR3 DNA reads TGTGCCAGCAGTGAGGACAGGGGGGACTATGGCTACACCTTC.

The chain carries TRBV6-1 and TRBJ2-1; D is uncertain. Trimming took off 7 bases at V and 5 bases at J, with 15 bases between the two ends. Germline V gene lookup returns CDR1 MNHNS and CDR2 SASEGT. The CDR3 spans 14 residues. The CDR3 sequence is CASTSGGSNNEQFF. CDR3 nucleotide sequence: TGTGCCAGCACGAGTGGCGGATCAAACAATGAGCAGTTCTTC.

The chain employs TRBV28 and TRBJ1-3; 7 positions agree with TRBD1. The CDR3 spans 14 residues. CDR1 is MDHEN and CDR2 is SYDVKM in the germline V gene. Trimming at V came to 2 bases and at J to 4 bases, leaving 2 bases not matched to a gene. CDR3 bases: TGTGCCAGCAGTTTACGACAGGGAGGAAACACCATATATTTT. Translated: CASSLRQGGNTIYF.

The J gene is TRBJ2-5, the V gene TRBV7-2; 11 nucleotides agree with TRBD2. Germline V gene lookup returns CDR1 SGHTA and CDR2 FQGNSA. The V gene end was trimmed by 5 bases and the J gene end by 1 base; junction bases not matched to a gene: 6. This CDR3 contains 16 residues. CDR3 bases: TGTGCCAGCAGCACCCTAGCGGGGGGCCTCCAAGAGACCCAGTACTTC. It is translated as CASSTLAGGLQETQYF.

This rearrangement joins TRBV6-1 to TRBJ2-7; the D gene is possibly TRBD2 (6 bases). V lost 6 bases and J lost 2, with 17 bases in between. CDR3 length equals 15 residues. Germline V gene data show CDR1 as MNHNS and CDR2 as SASEGT. CDR3 nucleotides: TGTGCCAGCAGCCAAGGGGACTCGAATACCTACGAGCAGTACTTC. Residues: CASSQGDSNTYEQYF.

The rearrangement links TRBV2 to TRBJ1-4; D unresolved. Trimming pared 7 bases from V and 7 bases from J, leaving 10 bases between. The CDR3 contains 12 residues. Germline values: CDR1 SNHLY, CDR2 FYNNEI. The CDR3 DNA is TGTGCCAGCATCGGGATGGCTGAAAAACTGTTTTTT. This codes for CASIGMAEKLFF.

By sample fraction, this clone is medium-sized. The CDR3 DNA reads as TGTGCCAGCAGTAGATCCGGGACAGGGGGATATGGCTACACCTTC. As protein: CASSRSGTGGYGYTF. This sequence joins TRBV28 and TRBJ1-2, with 11 bases identical to TRBD1. Per the germline V gene, CDR1 is MDHEN and CDR2 is SYDVKM. Trimming removed 5 bases from V and 5 bases from J; junction bases left unmatched: 7. This CDR3 has 15 residues.

This chain uses TRBV6-5 with TRBJ1-2; a weak D match, TRBD1 (5 bases). Per the germline V gene, CDR1 is MNHEY and CDR2 is SVGAGI. The CDR3 extends over 16 amino acids. Trimming shortened V by 0 bases and J by 4 bases, and 15 bases separated the two germline ends. This chain's CDR3 is CASSYSARTTVYGYTF. The CDR3 region has the DNA TGTGCCAGCAGTTACTCAGCACGGACGACAGTCTATGGCTACACCTTC.

The chain recombines TRBV2 with TRBJ2-1; D may be TRBD1 (6 bases). Germline lookup yields CDR1 SNHLY and CDR2 FYNNEI. Trimming removed 2 bases from V and 0 bases from J, with 8 bases in between. This CDR3 spans 15 amino acids. This chain's CDR3 is CASSERDNSYNEQFF. CDR3 nucleotide sequence: TGTGCCAGCAGTGAAAGGGACAACTCCTACAATGAGCAGTTCTTC.

V gene TRBV15 combines with J gene TRBJ2-5; TRBD2 agrees at 13 bases. Trimming at V came to 4 bases and at J to 4 bases, leaving 12 bases not matched to a gene. Germline values: CDR1 LNHNV, CDR2 YYDKDF (reference sequence). CDR3 length: 18 residues. The CDR3 bases are TGTGCCACCAGCACCCCGACTAGCGGGGGGCCAGGCGGAGAGACCCAGTACTTC. Translating gives CATSTPTSGGPGGETQYF. The whole variable domain, remainder taken from reference TRBV15 and TRBJ2-5, is DAMVIQNPRYQVTQFGKPVTLSCSQTLNHNVMYWYQQKSSQAPKLLFHYYDKDFNNEADTPDNFQSRRPNTSFCFLDIRSPGLGDTAMYLCATSTPTSGGPGGETQYFGPGTRLLVL.

This clone has only one observation. The V and J genes are TRBV7-9 and TRBJ2-7; 14 nucleotides agree with TRBD2. V dropped 5 bases and J dropped 2; count of bases not matched to a gene: 11. Per germline, CDR1 SEHNR and CDR2 FQNEAQ (reference sequence). The CDR3 covers 18 residues. As DNA, the CDR3 is TGTGCCAGCAGCAAAACACCGGGACTAGCGGGAGCGGCCTACGAGCAGTACTTC. It specifies CASSKTPGLAGAAYEQYF.

J is TRBJ2-3 and V is TRBV19; 7 bases map to TRBD1. Germline loops: CDR1 LNHDA, CDR2 SQIVND (reference sequence). The CDR3 totals 14 residues. J gave up 0 bases and V 7 bases, and 4 bases lay outside the gene matches. In DNA, the CDR3 is TGTGCCAGTACACAGGGGTGGAGCACAGATACGCAGTATTTT. Protein: CASTQGWSTDTQYF.

The chain carries TRBV27 and TRBJ2-7, with 9 positions matching TRBD1. This CDR3 has 14 residues. CDR1 and CDR2 from the germline V gene are MNHEY and SMNVEV (reference sequence). J was trimmed by 7 bases and V by 4 bases; bases with no gene match: 8. DNA for the CDR3: TGTGCCAGCAGTTCCCGACAGGGGGGGAATGAGCAGTACTTC. Encoded protein: CASSSRQGGNEQYF.